This T cell receptor (beta chain) was recorded in a study of OX40 agonist ivuxolimab in advanced cancers. Overall study context: Intravenous ivuxolimab was administered to patients every 2 weeks at 0.01 to 10 mg/kg. Three patients got partial responses; one had hepatocellular carcinoma and two had cutaneous melanoma.

This clone was observed a handful of times. The antigen is not known. Trimming shortened V by 3 bases and J by 5 bases, and 10 bases separated the two germline ends. The CDR3 is 13 residues long. Per germline, CDR1 LNHDA and CDR2 SQIVND (reference sequence). The study's findings and limits: Relatively little clonal expansion, among the lowest observed, appeared in partial responders at 0.1-3.0 mg/kg.

TCRdb's copy holds only in-frame clones and misses some; the assay was immunoSEQ multiplex PCR. Here the sample spans roughly 45,000 clones, over 75% being singletons. This TCR derives from an adult with an advanced solid tumor such as melanoma, head and neck, liver or kidney cancer. Sequencing used CD4+ or CD8+ T cells sorted from blood, obtained in a trial of the OX40 agonist ivuxolimab. This chain links TRBV19 with TRBJ2-5; D is unresolved. The CDR3 DNA is TGTGCCAGTAGTATGGTTCCGGAGGAGACCCAGTACTTC. This translates into CASSMVPEETQYF.